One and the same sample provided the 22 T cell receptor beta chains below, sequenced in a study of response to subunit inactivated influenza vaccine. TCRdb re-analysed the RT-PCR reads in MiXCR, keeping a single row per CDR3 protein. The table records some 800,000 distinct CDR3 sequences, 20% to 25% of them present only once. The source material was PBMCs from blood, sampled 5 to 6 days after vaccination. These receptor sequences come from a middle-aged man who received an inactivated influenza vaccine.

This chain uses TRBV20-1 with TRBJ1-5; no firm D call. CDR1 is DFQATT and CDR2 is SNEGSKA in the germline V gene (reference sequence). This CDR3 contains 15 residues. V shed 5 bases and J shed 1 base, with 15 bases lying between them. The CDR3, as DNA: TGCAGTGCTCCATCGGGAGGTTGGAGCAATCAGCCCCAGCATTTT. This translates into CSAPSGGWSNQPQHF.

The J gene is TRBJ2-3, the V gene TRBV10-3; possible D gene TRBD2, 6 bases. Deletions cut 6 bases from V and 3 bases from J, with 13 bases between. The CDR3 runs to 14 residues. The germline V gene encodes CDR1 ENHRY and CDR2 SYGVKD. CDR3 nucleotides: TGTGCCATCAGAAGACTAGAGGTTACAGATACGCAGTATTTT. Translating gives CAIRRLEVTDTQYF.

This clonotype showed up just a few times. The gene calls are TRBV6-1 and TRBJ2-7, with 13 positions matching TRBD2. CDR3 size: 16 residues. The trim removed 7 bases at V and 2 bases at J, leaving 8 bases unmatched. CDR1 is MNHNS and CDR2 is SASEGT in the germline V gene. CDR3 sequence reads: CASILTLAGGTYEQYF. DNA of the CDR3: TGTGCCAGCATCTTAACACTAGCGGGAGGGACCTACGAGCAGTACTTC.

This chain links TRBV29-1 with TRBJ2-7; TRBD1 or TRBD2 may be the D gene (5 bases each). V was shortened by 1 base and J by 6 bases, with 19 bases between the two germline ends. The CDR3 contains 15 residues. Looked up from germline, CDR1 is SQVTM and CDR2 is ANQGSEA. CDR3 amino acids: CSVEGGSRGRGEQYF. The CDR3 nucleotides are TGCAGCGTTGAAGGTGGTTCGAGGGGCAGAGGCGAGCAGTACTTC.

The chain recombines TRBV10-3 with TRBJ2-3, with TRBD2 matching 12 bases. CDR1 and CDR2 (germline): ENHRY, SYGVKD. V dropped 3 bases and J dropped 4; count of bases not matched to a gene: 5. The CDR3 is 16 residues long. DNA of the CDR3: TGTGCCATCAGTGATACTAGCGGGAGGAGGGCAGATACGCAGTATTTT. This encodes CAISDTSGRRADTQYF.

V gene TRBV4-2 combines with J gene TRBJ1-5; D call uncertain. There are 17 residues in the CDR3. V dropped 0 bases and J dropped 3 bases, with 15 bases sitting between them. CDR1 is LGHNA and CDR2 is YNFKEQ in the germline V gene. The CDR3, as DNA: TGTGCCAGCAGCCAAGATATCGGAGGACCGATCAATCAGCCCCAGCATTTT. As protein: CASSQDIGGPINQPQHF.

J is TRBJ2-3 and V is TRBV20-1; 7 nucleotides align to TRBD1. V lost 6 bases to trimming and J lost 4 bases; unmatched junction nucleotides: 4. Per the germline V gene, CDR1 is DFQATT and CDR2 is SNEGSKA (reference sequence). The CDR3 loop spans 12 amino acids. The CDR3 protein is CSALQGADTQYF. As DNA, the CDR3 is TGCAGTGCCCTCCAGGGGGCAGATACGCAGTATTTT.

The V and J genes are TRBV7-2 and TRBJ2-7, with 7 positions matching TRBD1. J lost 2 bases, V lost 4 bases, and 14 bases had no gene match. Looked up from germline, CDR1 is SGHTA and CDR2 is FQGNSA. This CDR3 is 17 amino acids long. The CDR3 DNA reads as TGTGCCAGCAGCTCCCGAGAGCCTCCGGGACAGCCCTACGAGCAGTACTTC. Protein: CASSSREPPGQPYEQYF.

CDR3 in DNA: TGCAGTGCTAGAGGAGTAAAGCGGGAGGCCTACAATGAGCAGTTCTTC. It specifies CSARGVKREAYNEQFF. This sequence joins TRBV20-1 and TRBJ2-1; TRBD2 matches at 9 bases. V lost 1 base and J lost 2; bases outside the gene matches: 6. Germline CDR1 reads DFQATT; CDR2 reads SNEGSKA (reference sequence). The CDR3 covers 16 residues.

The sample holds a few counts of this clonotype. CDR3 amino acids: CASSLLVGEQFF. DNA for the CDR3: TGTGCCAGCAGCTTATTAGTAGGTGAGCAGTTCTTC. The chain links TRBV7-2 to TRBJ2-1, with D hard to call. With 2 bases removed from V and 9 bases from J, the gap between germline ends came to 8 bases. This CDR3 comprises 12 residues. CDR1 and CDR2 (germline): SGHTA, FQGNSA.

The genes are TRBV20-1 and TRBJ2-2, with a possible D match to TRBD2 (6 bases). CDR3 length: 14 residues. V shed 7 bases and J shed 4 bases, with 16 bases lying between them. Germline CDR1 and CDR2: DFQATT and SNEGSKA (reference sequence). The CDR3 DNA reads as TGCAGTGTTGTAGCGGCCGGGTCCACCGGGGAGCTGTTTTTT. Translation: CSVVAAGSTGELFF.

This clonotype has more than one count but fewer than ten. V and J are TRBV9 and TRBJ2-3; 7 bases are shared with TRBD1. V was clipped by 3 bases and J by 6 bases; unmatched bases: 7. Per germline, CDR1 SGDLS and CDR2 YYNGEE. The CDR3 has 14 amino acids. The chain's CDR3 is CASSAGQPWDTQYF. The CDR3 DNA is TGTGCCAGCAGCGCGGGACAGCCTTGGGATACGCAGTATTTT.

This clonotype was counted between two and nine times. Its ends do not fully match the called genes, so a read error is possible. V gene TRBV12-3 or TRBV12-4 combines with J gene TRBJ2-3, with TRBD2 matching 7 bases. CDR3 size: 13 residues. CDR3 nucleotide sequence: TGTGCCAGCAGTTTAGGGCGCGGGACTACGCTGTATTTT. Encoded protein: CASSLGRGTTLYF.

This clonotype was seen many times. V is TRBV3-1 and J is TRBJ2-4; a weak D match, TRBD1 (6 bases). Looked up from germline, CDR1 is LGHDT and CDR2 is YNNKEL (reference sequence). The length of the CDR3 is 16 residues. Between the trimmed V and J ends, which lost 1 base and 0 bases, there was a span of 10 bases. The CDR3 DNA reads TGTGCCAGCAGCCAAGGGGGACAAATAGCCAAAAACATTCAGTACTTC. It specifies CASSQGGQIAKNIQYF.

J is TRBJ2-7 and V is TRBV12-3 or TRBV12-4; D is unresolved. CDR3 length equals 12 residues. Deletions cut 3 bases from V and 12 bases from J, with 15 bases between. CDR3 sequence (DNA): TGTGCCAGCAGTTTGGCGTTAAGCGTTCGGTACTTC. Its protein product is CASSLALSVRYF.

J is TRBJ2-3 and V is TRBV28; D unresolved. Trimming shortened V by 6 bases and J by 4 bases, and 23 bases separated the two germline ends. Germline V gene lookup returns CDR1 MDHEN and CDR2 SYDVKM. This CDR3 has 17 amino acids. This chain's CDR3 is CASRKYGSPQKADTQYF. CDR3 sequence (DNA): TGTGCCAGCAGGAAATACGGATCACCCCAAAAGGCAGATACGCAGTATTTT.

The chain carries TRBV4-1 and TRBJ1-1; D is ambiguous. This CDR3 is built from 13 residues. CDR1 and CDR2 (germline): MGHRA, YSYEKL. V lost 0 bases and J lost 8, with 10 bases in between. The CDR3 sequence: CASSQERSREAFF. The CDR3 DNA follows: TGCGCCAGCAGCCAAGAAAGATCTCGGGAAGCTTTCTTT.

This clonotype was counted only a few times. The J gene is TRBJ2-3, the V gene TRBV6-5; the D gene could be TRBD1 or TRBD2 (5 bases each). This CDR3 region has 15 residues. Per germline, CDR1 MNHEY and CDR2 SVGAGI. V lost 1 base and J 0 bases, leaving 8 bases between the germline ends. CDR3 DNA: TGTGCCAGCAGTTACTGGGACCGAAGCACAGATACGCAGTATTTT. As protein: CASSYWDRSTDTQYF.

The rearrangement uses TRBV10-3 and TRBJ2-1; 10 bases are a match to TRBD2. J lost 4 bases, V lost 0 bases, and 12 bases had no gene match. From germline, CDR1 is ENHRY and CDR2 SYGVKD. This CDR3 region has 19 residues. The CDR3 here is CAISESIIIPSGSYNEQFF. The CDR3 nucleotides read TGTGCCATCAGTGAGTCGATAATTATTCCTAGCGGGAGTTACAATGAGCAGTTCTTC.

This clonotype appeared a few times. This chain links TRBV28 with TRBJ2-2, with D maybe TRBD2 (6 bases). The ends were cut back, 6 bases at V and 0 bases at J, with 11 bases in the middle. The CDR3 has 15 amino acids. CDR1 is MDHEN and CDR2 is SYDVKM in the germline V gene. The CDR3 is CASRGGSSNTGELFF. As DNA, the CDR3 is TGTGCCAGCAGGGGGGGTAGCTCGAACACCGGGGAGCTGTTTTTT.

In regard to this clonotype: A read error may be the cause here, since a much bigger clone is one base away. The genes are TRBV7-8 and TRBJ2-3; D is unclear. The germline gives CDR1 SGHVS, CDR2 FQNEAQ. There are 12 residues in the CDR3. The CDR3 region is CASNLLTDTQYF. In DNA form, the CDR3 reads TGTGCCAGCAACTTACTCACAGATACGCAGTATTTT. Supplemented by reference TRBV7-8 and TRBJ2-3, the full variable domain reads GAGVSQSPRYKVAKRGQDVALRCDPISGHVSLFWYQQALGQGPEFLTYFQNEAQLDKSGLPSDRFFAERPEGSVSTLKIQRTQQEDSAVYLCASNLLTDTQYFGPGTRLTVL.

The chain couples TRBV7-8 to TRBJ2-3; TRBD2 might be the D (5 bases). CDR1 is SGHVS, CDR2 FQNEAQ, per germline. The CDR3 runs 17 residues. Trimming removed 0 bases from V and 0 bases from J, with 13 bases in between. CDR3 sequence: CASSLARSGTSTDTQYF. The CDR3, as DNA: TGTGCCAGCAGCTTAGCGCGGAGCGGTACTAGCACAGATACGCAGTATTTT. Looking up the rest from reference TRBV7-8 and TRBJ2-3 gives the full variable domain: GAGVSQSPRYKVAKRGQDVALRCDPISGHVSLFWYQQALGQGPEFLTYFQNEAQLDKSGLPSDRFFAERPEGSVSTLKIQRTQQEDSAVYLCASSLARSGTSTDTQYFGPGTRLTVL.